Shown below are 27 T cell receptor beta chains from a single sample sequenced in a study of blood T cell repertoires in COVID-19. TCRdb's copy holds only in-frame clones and misses some; the assay was immunoSEQ multiplex PCR. The sample carries about 170,000 clones, roughly nine tenths recorded once. Sequencing used peripheral blood. All receptors come from a woman of 80 years or more in a cohort sampled during active or convalescent COVID-19.

This chain connects TRBV7-9 to TRBJ1-1; no clear D. V dropped 6 bases and J dropped 2 bases, with 10 bases sitting between them. This CDR3 spans 13 amino acids. CDR1 is SEHNR, CDR2 FQNEAQ, per germline (reference sequence). The CDR3 here is CASSYVRNTEAFF. The CDR3 DNA reads as TGTGCCAGCAGTTATGTGAGAAACACTGAAGCTTTCTTT.

The chain has TRBV9 and TRBJ2-2; 8 bases are shared with TRBD2. The CDR3 contains 14 residues. V shed 6 bases, J shed 5 bases, and the junction held 6 bases outside the gene matches. Germline V gene data show CDR1 as SGDLS and CDR2 as YYNGEE. The CDR3, as DNA: TGTGCCAGCACCCGTAGCGGGAAGACCGGGGAGCTGTTTTTT. Translated: CASTRSGKTGELFF.

The chain couples TRBV10-3 to TRBJ2-3; TRBD1 aligns across 12 bases. V was pared by 7 bases and J by 4 bases, with 6 bases of the junction left unmatched. CDR3 length: 15 amino acids. Looked up from germline, CDR1 is ENHRY and CDR2 is SYGVKD. In DNA, the CDR3 is TGTGCCATCACTCGAGGGACAGGGGGCTCAGATACGCAGTATTTT. Encoded protein: CAITRGTGGSDTQYF.

The rearrangement joins TRBV4-3 to TRBJ1-3, with D perhaps matching TRBD1 (5 bases). Germline V gene lookup returns CDR1 LGHNA and CDR2 YSLEER. The CDR3 totals 13 residues. Trimming took 2 bases from V and 7 from J, leaving 9 bases between them. The CDR3 nucleotides are TGCGCCAGCAGCCAACCAGGGATTAACACCATATATTTT. Translating gives CASSQPGINTIYF.

This chain links TRBV6-6 with TRBJ2-7; a weak D match, TRBD1 (6 bases). CDR3 length: 13 residues. Germline V gene lookup returns CDR1 MNHNY and CDR2 SVGAGI (reference sequence). With 6 bases removed from V and 3 bases from J, the gap between germline ends came to 12 bases. Written as DNA, the CDR3 is TGTGCCAGCAGGGAACAGGGTTTCTACGAGCAGTACGTC. Its protein product is CASREQGFYEQYV.

J is TRBJ1-4 and V is TRBV18; D not resolved. The germline V gene has CDR1 KGHSH and CDR2 LQKENI. Deletions cut 3 bases from V and 8 bases from J, with 13 bases between. CDR3 length: 14 amino acids. CDR3 in amino acids: CASSPLRQEEKLFF. The CDR3 DNA is TGTGCCAGCTCACCTTTGCGTCAGGAAGAAAAACTGTTTTTT.

The V and J genes are TRBV10-3 and TRBJ2-7, with 7 nucleotides matching TRBD2. V lost 11 bases and J lost 5; bases outside the gene matches: 21. This CDR3 contains 16 residues. Per germline, CDR1 ENHRY and CDR2 SYGVKD. The CDR3 sequence: CALWVGRETIRNEQYV. CDR3 nucleotide sequence: TGTGCCCTCTGGGTAGGGCGGGAGACAATCCGGAACGAGCAGTACGTC.

The rearrangement joins TRBV6-6 to TRBJ1-2; the match to TRBD1 covers 7 bases. CDR1 is MNHNY, CDR2 SVGAGI, per germline (reference sequence). Trimming at V came to 7 bases and at J to 2 bases, leaving 4 bases not matched to a gene. This CDR3 comprises 13 residues. The CDR3 loop reads CASIPGQNYGYTF. CDR3 DNA: TGTGCCAGCATACCGGGACAGAACTATGGCTACACCTTC.

V is TRBV13 and J is TRBJ1-4, with D tentatively TRBD1 (6 bases). The CDR3 runs 14 residues. In germline, CDR1 is PRHDT, CDR2 FYEKMQ (reference sequence). Trimming pared 7 bases from V and 6 bases from J, leaving 15 bases between. CDR3: CASTWGQAHEKLFF. CDR3 nucleotides: TGTGCCAGCACGTGGGGGCAAGCTCATGAAAAACTGTTTTTT.

CDR3 residues: CASSINRESYEQYV. The CDR3 DNA follows: TGTGCCAGCAGTATAAACAGGGAATCCTACGAGCAGTACGTC. The rearrangement joins TRBV28 to TRBJ2-7; tentatively, D is TRBD1 (6 bases). The CDR3 runs 14 residues. Germline CDR1 is MDHEN and CDR2 is SYDVKM. V was shortened by 5 bases and J by 1 base, with 12 bases between the two germline ends.

The chain combines TRBV7-9 with TRBJ1-1; 7 bases are shared with TRBD1. Germline lookup yields CDR1 SEHNR and CDR2 FQNEAQ (reference sequence). V lost 1 base and J lost 7; bases outside the gene matches: 9. The CDR3 totals 15 residues. DNA of the CDR3: TGTGCCAGCAGCTTAGTCGCAGGGGGACCATATGAAGCTTTCTTT. It translates to CASSLVAGGPYEAFF.

In DNA, the CDR3 is TGTGCCAGCAGCAGAGACAGGGTTCGATTCGAGCAGTACGTC. Amino acids: CASSRDRVRFEQYV. The chain uses TRBV21-1 and TRBJ2-7; the table's D call of TRBD1 was not tested on the DNA. TRBV21-1 is a pseudogene locus. The CDR3 has 14 amino acids.

The chain links TRBV28 to TRBJ1-2; 9 bases agree with TRBD1. The V gene's germline CDR1 is MDHEN and CDR2 SYDVKM. V lost 2 bases to trimming and J lost 6 bases; unmatched junction nucleotides: 4. This CDR3 region has 14 residues. CDR3 sequence reads: CASSLGGQGHGYTF. The CDR3 bases are TGTGCCAGCAGTTTAGGGGGACAGGGACATGGCTACACCTTC.

The CDR3 sequence is CATSDSRGEQPQHF. The CDR3 nucleotides are TGTGCCACCAGTGATTCGCGGGGAGAGCAGCCCCAGCATTTT. The V gene is TRBV24-1, the J gene TRBJ1-5, with D unclear. Germline CDR1 and CDR2: KGHDR and SFDVKD. This CDR3 contains 14 residues. V gave up 2 bases and J gave up 7 bases, with 11 bases separating them.

V usage is TRBV7-8 and J usage is TRBJ2-1; 10 bases align to TRBD2. Trimming cost V 0 bases and J 5 bases; bases outside gene matches: 1. Germline CDR1 and CDR2: SGHVS and FQNEAQ. This CDR3 is built from 15 residues. The CDR3 DNA follows: TGTGCCAGCAGCTTAGCACTAGCGGGGAACAATGAGCAGTTCTTC. Translation gives CASSLALAGNNEQFF.

This clone has more than one count but fewer than ten. This chain links TRBV24-1 with TRBJ1-4; weak D call: TRBD1 (6 bases). The ends were cut back, 10 bases at V and 3 bases at J, with 14 bases in the middle. In germline, CDR1 is KGHDR, CDR2 SFDVKD. The CDR3 spans 14 residues. The CDR3 spells CATTGGQSNEKLFF. The CDR3 DNA reads as TGTGCCACGACGGGGGGCCAGTCTAATGAAAAACTGTTTTTT.

The chain employs TRBV7-8 and TRBJ2-5, with 7 nucleotides matching TRBD1. The V gene's germline CDR1 is SGHVS and CDR2 FQNEAQ. CDR3 length: 16 amino acids. Unmatched junction bases numbered 11, after V lost 5 bases and J lost 2 bases. The CDR3 DNA sequence: TGTGCCAGCAGCCCGAGGGACAGACCGATTCAAGAGACCCAGTACTTC. It codes for CASSPRDRPIQETQYF. Combining the CDR3 with reference TRBV7-8 and TRBJ2-5 gives the whole variable domain GAGVSQSPRYKVAKRGQDVALRCDPISGHVSLFWYQQALGQGPEFLTYFQNEAQLDKSGLPSDRFFAERPEGSVSTLKIQRTQQEDSAVYLCASSPRDRPIQETQYFGPGTRLLVL.

The rearrangement joins TRBV7-2 to TRBJ2-7; weak D call: TRBD1 (5 bases). The V gene's germline CDR1 is SGHTA and CDR2 FQGNSA. The CDR3 totals 12 residues. V lost 4 bases and J lost 7, with 11 bases in between. CDR3 region: CASSSQGLEQYV. The CDR3, as DNA: TGTGCCAGCAGCTCTCAGGGTTTGGAGCAGTACGTC.

A single count supports this clone. The genes are TRBV6-1 and TRBJ2-4; D gene unclear. The V gene's germline CDR1 is MNHNS and CDR2 SASEGT. CDR3 length: 13 residues. With 3 bases removed from V and 6 bases from J, the gap between germline ends came to 9 bases. The CDR3 spells CASSDHLPNIQYF. The DNA of the CDR3 is TGTGCCAGCAGTGATCACCTACCAAACATTCAGTACTTC.

The V and J genes are TRBV18 and TRBJ1-1; no definite D call. Germline CDR1 reads KGHSH; CDR2 reads LQKENI. This CDR3 is built from 15 residues. V lost 1 base to trimming and J lost 1 base, with 10 bases between them. CDR3: CASSPRSVQNTEAFF. CDR3 DNA: TGTGCCAGCTCACCACGATCGGTTCAGAACACTGAAGCTTTCTTT.

The rearrangement links TRBV5-8 to TRBJ2-3; D is uncertain. Germline V gives CDR1 SGHTS, CDR2 YDEGEE. V was trimmed by 0 bases and J by 4 bases, leaving 12 bases between them. The CDR3 sequence is 15 residues long. The CDR3 region has the DNA TGTGCCAGCAGCTTGGTCGGCGCGGTCGCAGATACGCAGTATTTT. Amino acid sequence: CASSLVGAVADTQYF.

This clone has a single count. The chain couples TRBV6-4 to TRBJ1-1; D uncertain. The CDR3 extends over 13 amino acids. Trimming shortened V by 6 bases and J by 1 base, and 9 bases separated the two germline ends. Germline lookup yields CDR1 MRHNA and CDR2 SNTAGT. The CDR3 region is CASREDGNTEAFF. The DNA of the CDR3 is TGTGCCAGCAGGGAGGACGGGAACACTGAAGCTTTCTTT.

The chain has TRBV28 and TRBJ1-2; D perhaps matches TRBD1 (6 bases). The CDR3 is made up of 15 amino acids. V lost 7 bases and J 6 bases, leaving 21 bases between the germline ends. In germline, CDR1 is MDHEN, CDR2 SYDVKM. The CDR3 spells CASTAGGGAIHGYTF. DNA for the CDR3: TGTGCCAGCACCGCGGGGGGGGGCGCAATCCATGGCTACACCTTC.

The V gene is TRBV11-2, the J gene TRBJ1-2, with unresolved D. The CDR3 totals 12 residues. V lost 5 bases to trimming and J lost 8 bases, with 12 bases between them. CDR1 and CDR2 from the germline V gene are SGHAT and FQNNGV. The CDR3 sequence: CASSPKRPGYTF. DNA for the CDR3: TGTGCCAGCAGCCCGAAGCGCCCGGGCTACACCTTC.

This chain links TRBV4-1 with TRBJ1-2; D possibly corresponds to TRBD1 (6 bases). The CDR3 runs to 17 residues. The germline gives CDR1 MGHRA, CDR2 YSYEKL. V was cut by 4 bases and J by 6 bases, with 24 bases left in between. CDR3 in DNA: TGCGCCAGCAGCCTCAGAGGACAGCCCGGAAGTCTAGATGGCTACACCTTC. Translated, it gives CASSLRGQPGSLDGYTF.

V usage is TRBV9 and J usage is TRBJ2-1; 12 bases are shared with TRBD2. Germline V gene data show CDR1 as SGDLS and CDR2 as YYNGEE. Trimming removed 4 bases from V and 2 bases from J; junction bases left unmatched: 7. CDR3 length: 17 residues. DNA for the CDR3: TGTGCCAGCAGCTCCCGGGGACTAGCGGGTACCTACAATGAGCAGTTCTTC. This sequence encodes CASSSRGLAGTYNEQFF.

The V gene is TRBV6-2 or TRBV6-3, the J gene TRBJ1-3; D might be TRBD1 (5 bases). Trimming removed 4 bases at V and 0 bases at J, with 10 bases between. Per germline, CDR1 MNHEY and CDR2 SVGEGT. This CDR3 contains 15 residues. This CDR3 is CASSSWGDSGNTIYF. The CDR3 DNA sequence: TGTGCCAGCAGTTCCTGGGGCGACTCTGGAAACACCATATATTTT.